This T cell receptor beta chain derives from a study of CD8+ T cells in alopecia areata. Study-wide points: In scalp samples, resident alphabeta T cells of normal skin are also sequenced.

In each case, RNA was isolated and then reverse transcribed into cDNA as the sequencing template. Profiling relied on immunoSEQ multiplex PCR, and the TCRdb table lists in-frame clones only, not all of them. The sample includes more than 140,000 clones, around 87% of them seen just once. Treatment specified: oral pan-JAK inhibitor, 5-10 mg twice daily. This clone was recorded a few times. Its matching antigen is unknown. The CDR3 runs to 18 residues. V was pared by 4 bases and J by 0 bases, with 16 bases between. Per the germline V gene, CDR1 is SGHAT and CDR2 is FQNNGV. The J gene is TRBJ2-6, the V gene TRBV11-2; D might be TRBD2 (5 bases). The sequence derives from a human donor with alopecia areata. Source: CD8+ T cells sorted from blood, taken at week 4, from a patient treated with tofacitinib. The CDR3 region is CASSSRRGLSSGANVLTF. In nucleotides, the CDR3 is TGTGCCAGCAGCTCCCGGAGAGGGCTCAGCTCTGGGGCCAACGTCCTGACTTTC.